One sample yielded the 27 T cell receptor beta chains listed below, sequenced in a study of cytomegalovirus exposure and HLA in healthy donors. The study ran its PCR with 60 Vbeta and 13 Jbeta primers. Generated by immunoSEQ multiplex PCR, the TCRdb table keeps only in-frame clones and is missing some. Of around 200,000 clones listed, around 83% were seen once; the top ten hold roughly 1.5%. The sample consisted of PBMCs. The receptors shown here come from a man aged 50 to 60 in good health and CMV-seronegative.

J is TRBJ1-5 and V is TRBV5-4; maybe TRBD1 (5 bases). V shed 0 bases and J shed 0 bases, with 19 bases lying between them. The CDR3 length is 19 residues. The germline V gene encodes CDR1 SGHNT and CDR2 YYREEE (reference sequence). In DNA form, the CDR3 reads TGTGCCAGCAGCTTGGAGGCGACAGCCCATTATTATAGCAATCAGCCCCAGCATTTT. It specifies CASSLEATAHYYSNQPQHF.

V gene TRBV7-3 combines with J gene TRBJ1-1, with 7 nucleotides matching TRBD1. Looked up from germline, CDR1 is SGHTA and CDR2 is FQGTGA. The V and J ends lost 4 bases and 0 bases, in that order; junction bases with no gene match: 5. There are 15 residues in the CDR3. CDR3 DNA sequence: TGTGCCAGCAGCTCCCGGGACAGCATGAACACTGAAGCTTTCTTT. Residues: CASSSRDSMNTEAFF.

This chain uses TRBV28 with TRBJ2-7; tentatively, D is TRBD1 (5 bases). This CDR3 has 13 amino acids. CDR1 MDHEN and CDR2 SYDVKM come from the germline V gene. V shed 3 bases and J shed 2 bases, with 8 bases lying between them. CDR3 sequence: CASSLGRAYEQYF. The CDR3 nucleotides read TGTGCCAGCAGTTTGGGCAGGGCCTACGAGCAGTACTTC. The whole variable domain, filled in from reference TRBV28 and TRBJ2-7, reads DVKVTQSSRYLVKRTGEKVFLECVQDMDHENMFWYRQDPGLGLRLIYFSYDVKMKEKGDIPEGYSVSREKKERFSLILESASTNQTSMYLCASSLGRAYEQYFGPGTRLTVT.

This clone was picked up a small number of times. The CDR3 DNA is TGTGCCAGCAGCTCGGGACTCCGCACCGAGCAGTACTTC. Its translation: CASSSGLRTEQYF. The rearrangement uses TRBV7-2 and TRBJ2-7; D may be TRBD2 (6 bases). CDR1 SGHTA and CDR2 FQGNSA come from the germline V gene. Trimming cost V 4 bases and J 6 bases, with 13 bases left between them. CDR3 length: 13 residues.

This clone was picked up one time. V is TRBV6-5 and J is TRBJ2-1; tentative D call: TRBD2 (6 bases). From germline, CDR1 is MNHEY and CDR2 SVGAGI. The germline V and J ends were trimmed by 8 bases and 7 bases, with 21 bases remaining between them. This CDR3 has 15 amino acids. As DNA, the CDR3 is TGTGCCAGCGGAGGGCCCTCTAAGGGTAGGAATGAGCAGTTCTTC. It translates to CASGGPSKGRNEQFF.

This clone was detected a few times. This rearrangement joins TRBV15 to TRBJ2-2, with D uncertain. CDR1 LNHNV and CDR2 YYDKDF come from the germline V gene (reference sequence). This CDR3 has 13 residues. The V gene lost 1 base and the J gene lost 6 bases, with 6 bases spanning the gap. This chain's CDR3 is CATSRAPAGELFF. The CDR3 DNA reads TGTGCCACCAGCAGAGCCCCAGCCGGGGAGCTGTTTTTT.

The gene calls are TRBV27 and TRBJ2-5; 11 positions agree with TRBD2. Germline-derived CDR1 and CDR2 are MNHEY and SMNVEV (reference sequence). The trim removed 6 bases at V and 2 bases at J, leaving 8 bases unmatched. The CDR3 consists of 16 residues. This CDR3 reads CASRSRTSGSQETQYF. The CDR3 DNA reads TGTGCCAGCAGGTCACGTACTAGCGGGAGTCAAGAGACCCAGTACTTC.

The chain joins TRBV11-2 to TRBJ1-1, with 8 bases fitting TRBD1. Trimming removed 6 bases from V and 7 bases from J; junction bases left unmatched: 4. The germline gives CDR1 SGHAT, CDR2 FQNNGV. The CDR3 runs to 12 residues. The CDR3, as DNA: TGTGCCAGCAGAGAAGACAGGGGTGAAGCTTTCTTT. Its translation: CASREDRGEAFF.

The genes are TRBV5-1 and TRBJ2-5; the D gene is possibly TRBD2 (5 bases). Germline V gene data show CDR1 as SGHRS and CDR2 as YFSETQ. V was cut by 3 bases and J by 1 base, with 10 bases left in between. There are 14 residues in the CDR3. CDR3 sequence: CASSYGLAQETQYF. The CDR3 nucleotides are TGCGCCAGCAGCTACGGACTGGCCCAAGAGACCCAGTACTTC.

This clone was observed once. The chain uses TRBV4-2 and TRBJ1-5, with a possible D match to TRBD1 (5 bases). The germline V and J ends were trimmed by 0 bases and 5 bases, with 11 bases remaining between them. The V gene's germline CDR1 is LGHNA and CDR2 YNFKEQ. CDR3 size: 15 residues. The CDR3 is CASSQDSGGDQPQHF. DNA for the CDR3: TGTGCCAGCAGCCAAGACTCGGGGGGGGATCAGCCCCAGCATTTT.

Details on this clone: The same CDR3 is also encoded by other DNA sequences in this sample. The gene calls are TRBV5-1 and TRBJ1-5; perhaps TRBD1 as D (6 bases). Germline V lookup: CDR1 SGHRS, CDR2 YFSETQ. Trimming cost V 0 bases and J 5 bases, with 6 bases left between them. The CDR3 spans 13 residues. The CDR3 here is CASSLGTDQPQHF. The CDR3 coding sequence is TGCGCCAGCAGCTTGGGGACAGATCAGCCCCAGCATTTT.

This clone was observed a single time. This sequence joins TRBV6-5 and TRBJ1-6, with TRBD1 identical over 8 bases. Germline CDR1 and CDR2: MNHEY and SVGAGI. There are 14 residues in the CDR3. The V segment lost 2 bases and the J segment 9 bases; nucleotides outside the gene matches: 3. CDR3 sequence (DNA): TGTGCCAGCAGTTACGACAGGGGTTCTTCACCCCTCCACTTT. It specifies CASSYDRGSSPLHF.

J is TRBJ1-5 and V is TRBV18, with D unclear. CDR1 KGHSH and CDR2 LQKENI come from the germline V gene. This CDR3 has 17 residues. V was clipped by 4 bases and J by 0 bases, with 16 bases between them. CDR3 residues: CASSRSSGSNSNQPQHF. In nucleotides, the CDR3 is TGTGCCAGCTCACGATCGTCCGGGAGCAATAGCAATCAGCCCCAGCATTTT. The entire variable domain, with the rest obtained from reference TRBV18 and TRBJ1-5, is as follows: NAGVMQNPRHLVRRRGQEARLRCSPMKGHSHVYWYRQLPEEGLKFMVYLQKENIIDESGMPKERFSAEFPKEGPSILRIQQVVRGDSAAYFCASSRSSGSNSNQPQHFGDGTRLSIL.

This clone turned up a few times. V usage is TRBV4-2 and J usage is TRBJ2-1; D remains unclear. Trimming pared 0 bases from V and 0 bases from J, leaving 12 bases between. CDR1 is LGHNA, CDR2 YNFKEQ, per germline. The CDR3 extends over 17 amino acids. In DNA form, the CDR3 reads TGTGCCAGCAGCCAAGAACCGAGCCGTCACTCCTACAATGAGCAGTTCTTC. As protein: CASSQEPSRHSYNEQFF.

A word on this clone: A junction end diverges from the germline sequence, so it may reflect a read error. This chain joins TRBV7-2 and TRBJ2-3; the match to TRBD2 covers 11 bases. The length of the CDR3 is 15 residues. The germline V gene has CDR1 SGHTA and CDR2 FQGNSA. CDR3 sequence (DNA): TGTGCCAGCAGTTTAGCGGGGGGGGCAACCGATACGCAGTATTTT. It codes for CASSLAGGATDTQYF.

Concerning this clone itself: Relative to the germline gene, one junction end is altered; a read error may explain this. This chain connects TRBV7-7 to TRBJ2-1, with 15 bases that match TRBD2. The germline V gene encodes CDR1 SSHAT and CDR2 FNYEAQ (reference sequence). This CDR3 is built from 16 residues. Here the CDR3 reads CASSTGLAGGTNEQFF. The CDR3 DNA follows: TGTGCTAGCAGCACCGGACTAGCGGGAGGGACCAATGAGCAGTTCTTC.

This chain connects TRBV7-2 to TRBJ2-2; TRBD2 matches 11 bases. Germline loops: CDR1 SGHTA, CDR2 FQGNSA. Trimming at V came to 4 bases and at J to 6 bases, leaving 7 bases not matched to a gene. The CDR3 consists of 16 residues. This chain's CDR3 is CASSSRLAGSPGELFF. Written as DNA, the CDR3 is TGTGCCAGCAGCTCCCGACTAGCGGGGTCCCCCGGGGAGCTGTTTTTT.

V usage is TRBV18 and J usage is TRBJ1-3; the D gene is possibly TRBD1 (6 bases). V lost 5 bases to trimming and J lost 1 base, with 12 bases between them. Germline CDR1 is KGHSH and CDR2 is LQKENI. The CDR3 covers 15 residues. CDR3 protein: CASSTGRGSGNTIYF. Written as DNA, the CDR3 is TGTGCCAGCTCAACAGGCAGGGGATCTGGAAACACCATATATTTT.

This chain's CDR3 is CASRRTSGAYEQYF. CDR3 DNA sequence: TGTGCCAGCAGACGGACTAGCGGCGCCTACGAGCAGTACTTC. The J gene is TRBJ2-5, the V gene TRBV28; the match to TRBD2 covers 10 bases. The closer fit of TRBJ2-7 to the DNA end suggests the J call may be wrong. The CDR3 is 14 residues long. CDR1 MDHEN and CDR2 SYDVKM come from the germline V gene.

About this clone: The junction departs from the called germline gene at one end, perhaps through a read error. The CDR3 region has the DNA TGTGCCATCAGGGAACAAAGCGGGAGCTCCTACGGGCAGTACTTC. Its translation: CAIREQSGSSYGQYF. The chain links TRBV10-3 to TRBJ2-7, with TRBD2 matching 8 bases. The CDR3 runs 15 residues. Per germline, CDR1 ENHRY and CDR2 SYGVKD.

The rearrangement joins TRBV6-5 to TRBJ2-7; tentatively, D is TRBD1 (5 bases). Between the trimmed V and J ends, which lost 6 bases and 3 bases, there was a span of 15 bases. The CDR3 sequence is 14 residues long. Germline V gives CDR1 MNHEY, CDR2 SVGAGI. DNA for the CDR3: TGTGCCAGCAGCCCCCAGGGAAGAAACTACGAGCAGTACTTC. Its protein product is CASSPQGRNYEQYF.

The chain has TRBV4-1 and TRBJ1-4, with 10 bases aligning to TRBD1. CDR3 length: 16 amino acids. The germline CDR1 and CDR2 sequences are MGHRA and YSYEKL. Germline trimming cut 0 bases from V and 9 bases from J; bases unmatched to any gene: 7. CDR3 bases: TGCGCCAGCAGCCAAGACTGGACAGGGGGTGATAAAAAACTGTTTTTT. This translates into CASSQDWTGGDKKLFF.

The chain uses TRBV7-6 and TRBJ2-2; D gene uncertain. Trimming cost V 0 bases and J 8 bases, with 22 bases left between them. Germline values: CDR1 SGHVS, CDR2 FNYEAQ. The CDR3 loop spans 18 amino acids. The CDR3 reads CASSLAHSRNTLNGELFF. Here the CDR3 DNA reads TGTGCCAGCAGCTTAGCCCATTCTAGGAACACCTTAAATGGGGAGCTGTTTTTT.

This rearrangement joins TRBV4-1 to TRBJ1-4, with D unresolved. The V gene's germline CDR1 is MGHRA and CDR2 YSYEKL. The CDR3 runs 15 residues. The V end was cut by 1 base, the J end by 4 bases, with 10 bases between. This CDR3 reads CASSQAGGINEKLFF. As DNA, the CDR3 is TGCGCCAGCAGCCAAGCCGGCGGTATTAATGAAAAACTGTTTTTT.

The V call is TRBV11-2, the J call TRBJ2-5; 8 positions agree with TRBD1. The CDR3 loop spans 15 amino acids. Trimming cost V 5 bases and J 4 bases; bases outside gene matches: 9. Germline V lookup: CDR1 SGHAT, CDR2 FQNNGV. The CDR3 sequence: CASSPTTGGRETQYF. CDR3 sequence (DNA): TGTGCCAGCAGCCCCACTACAGGGGGAAGAGAGACCCAGTACTTC.

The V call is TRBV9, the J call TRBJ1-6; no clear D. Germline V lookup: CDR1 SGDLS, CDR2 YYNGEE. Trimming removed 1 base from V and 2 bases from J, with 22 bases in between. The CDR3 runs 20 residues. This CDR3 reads CASSVLPSPGKGAYNSPLHF. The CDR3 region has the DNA TGTGCCAGCAGCGTACTCCCCTCCCCCGGGAAGGGCGCCTATAATTCACCCCTCCACTTT. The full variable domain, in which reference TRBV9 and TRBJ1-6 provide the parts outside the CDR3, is DSGVTQTPKHLITATGQRVTLRCSPRSGDLSVYWYQQSLDQGLQFLIQYYNGEERAKGNILERFSAQQFPDLHSELNLSSLELGDSALYFCASSVLPSPGKGAYNSPLHFGNGTRLTVT.

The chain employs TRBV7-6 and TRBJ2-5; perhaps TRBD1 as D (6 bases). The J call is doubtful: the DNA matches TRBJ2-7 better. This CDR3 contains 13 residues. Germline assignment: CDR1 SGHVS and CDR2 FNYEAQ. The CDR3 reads CASSLTGDNEQYF. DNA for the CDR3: TGTGCCAGCAGCCTAACTGGGGACAACGAGCAGTACTTC.